Listed below are T cell receptor beta chains from one sample, sequenced in a study of identical twins. TCRdb ran MiXCR on the 5' RACE reads and lists one entry per CDR3 protein. The sample has roughly 720,000 distinct CDR3 sequences; about 20% are singletons. The sample was also linked to a second study, of T cells expressing NK-cell markers.

The sample taken for sequencing was PBMCs. Receptors originate from a woman between 18 and 30 years old in good health. The CDR3 runs from the conserved cysteine through the conserved F or W. The D gene is left open where the match is weak. Clone sizes are given selectively: once, few, many, or a class where the clone is expanded.

>.|TRBJ2-4|.|TRBV4-1
CASSQVRKNIQYF
TGCGCCAGCAGCCAAGTAAGGAAAAACATTCAGTACTTC
>TRBD2|TRBJ2-2|few|TRBV7-6
CASSLGLASTGELFF
TGTGCCAGCAGCCTCGGACTAGCGAGTACCGGGGAGCTGTTTTTT
>TRBD1|TRBJ1-2|.|TRBV20-1
CSARGTTGGGERGYTF
TGCAGTGCTAGAGGGACTACAGGGGGCGGCGAGCGGGGCTACACCTTC
>.|TRBJ2-1|many|TRBV24-1
CATSDGNQAGSYNEQFF
TGTGCCACCAGTGATGGAAACCAAGCCGGCTCCTACAATGAGCAGTTCTTC
>.|TRBJ2-7|.|TRBV7-9
CARSLMLGLGEQYF
TGTGCCAGGAGCTTAATGCTGGGTTTGGGAGAGCAGTACTTC
>.|TRBJ1-3|few|TRBV12-3/TRBV12-4
CATPHISGNTIYF
TGTGCCACCCCCCACATCTCTGGAAACACCATATATTTT
>.|TRBJ2-7|.|TRBV6-5
CASSYSSGVEQYF
TGTGCCAGCAGTTACTCGAGCGGAGTCGAGCAGTACTTC
>.|TRBJ2-1|.|TRBV7-3
CASSLQSGRASYNEQFF
TGTGCCAGCAGCTTACAAAGCGGACGTGCCTCCTACAATGAGCAGTTCTTC
>.|TRBJ2-1|.|TRBV20-1
CSAREPPREQFF
TGCAGTGCTAGGGAACCCCCGCGTGAGCAGTTCTTC
>TRBD2|TRBJ2-1|.|TRBV9
CASSQAGGPSEQFF
TGTGCCAGCAGCCAAGCGGGGGGCCCGAGTGAGCAGTTCTTC
>.|TRBJ1-1|few|TRBV6-2/TRBV6-3
CASTDSINTEAFF
TGTGCCAGCACGGACAGCATTAACACTGAAGCTTTCTTT
>.|TRBJ2-2|few|TRBV14
CASSQYARGAGELFF
TGTGCCAGCAGCCAGTACGCCAGGGGGGCCGGGGAGCTGTTTTTT
>TRBD2|TRBJ2-1|.|TRBV6-4
CASRRTSGGAGEQFF
TGTGCCAGCAGGCGGACTAGCGGGGGGGCCGGTGAGCAGTTCTTC
>TRBD1|TRBJ1-4|.|TRBV5-5
CASSFNRGGEKLFF
TGTGCCAGCAGCTTTAACAGGGGGGGCGAAAAACTGTTTTTT
>TRBD1|TRBJ2-3|.|TRBV4-2
CASSQDPGGGTDTQYF
TGTGCCAGCAGCCAAGACCCAGGGGGCGGCACAGATACGCAGTATTTT
>.|TRBJ1-1|.|TRBV20-1
CSARDLRNTEAFF
TGCAGTGCTAGAGATTTAAGGAACACTGAAGCTTTCTTT
>TRBD2|TRBJ2-1|few|TRBV12-3/TRBV12-4
CASSTGTSNLVEQFF
TGTGCCAGCAGCACGGGGACTAGTAATTTGGTTGAGCAGTTCTTC
>TRBD2|TRBJ2-2|.|TRBV7-8
CASSLQGGRAEVYGELFF
TGTGCCAGCAGCTTACAGGGCGGGAGGGCAGAGGTTTACGGGGAGCTGTTTTTT
>.|TRBJ2-1|few|TRBV4-1
CASSQHPSGSYNEQFF
TGCGCCAGCAGCCAACACCCCTCAGGCTCCTACAATGAGCAGTTCTTC
>TRBD2|TRBJ2-5|.|TRBV9
CASSTRGLAGQETQYF
TGTGCCAGCAGCACGCGAGGACTAGCGGGGCAAGAGACCCAGTACTTC
>.|TRBJ2-7|few|TRBV7-2
CASSLALLTVKHYEQYF
TGTGCCAGCAGCTTAGCGCTACTGACAGTGAAGCACTACGAGCAGTACTTC
>.|TRBJ2-5|few|TRBV20-1
CSASNEQGQETQYF
TGCAGTGCCTCGAATGAGCAGGGGCAAGAGACCCAGTACTTC
>TRBD1|TRBJ1-2|few|TRBV4-2
CASRLQGSVAGYGYTF
TGTGCCAGCAGGTTACAGGGGAGTGTGGCAGGCTATGGCTACACCTTC
>TRBD2|TRBJ2-1|.|TRBV20-1
CSARRGLAVYNEQFF
TGCAGTGCTAGACGAGGACTAGCGGTTTACAATGAGCAGTTCTTC
>.|TRBJ2-3|many|TRBV29-1
CSVEVGHTDTQYF
TGCAGCGTTGAGGTGGGCCACACAGATACGCAGTATTTT
>.|TRBJ2-1|few|TRBV7-2
CASSLVRPYNEQFF
TGTGCCAGCAGCTTGGTCAGACCCTACAATGAGCAGTTCTTC
>.|TRBJ2-5|few|TRBV9
CASSVGGYQETQYF
TGTGCCAGCAGCGTGGGGGGCTACCAAGAGACCCAGTACTTC
>.|TRBJ2-1|.|TRBV5-1
CASSRGTTYNEQFF
TGCGCCAGCAGCAGGGGGACTACCTACAATGAGCAGTTCTTC
>.|TRBJ2-3|few|TRBV11-2
CASSLRGDTDTQYF
TGTGCCAGCAGCTTAAGGGGAGACACAGATACGCAGTATTTT
>.|TRBJ2-1|.|TRBV18
CASSPQSGEGQFF
TGTGCCAGCTCACCACAGTCAGGTGAGGGGCAGTTCTTC
>.|TRBJ1-2|few|TRBV7-9
CASRQEDKAYGYTF
TGTGCCAGCAGACAGGAAGATAAGGCCTATGGCTACACCTTC
>.|TRBJ2-3|few|TRBV4-3
CASSPGVGRRYTDTQYF
TGCGCCAGCAGCCCAGGTGTTGGCAGGAGATACACAGATACGCAGTATTTT
>.|TRBJ2-7|.|TRBV15
CATSRDRAHEQYF
TGTGCCACCAGCAGAGATCGGGCGCACGAGCAGTACTTC
>.|TRBJ2-7|.|TRBV15
CATSRDLGRRYEQYF
TGTGCCACCAGCAGAGATTTGGGACGGCGCTACGAGCAGTACTTC
>TRBD1|TRBJ2-7|once|TRBV20-1
CSANEGQGTYEQYF
TGCAGTGCTAACGAAGGACAGGGGACCTACGAGCAGTACTTC
>.|TRBJ2-1|.|TRBV30
CAWTPWAYNEQFF
TGTGCCTGGACCCCATGGGCTTACAATGAGCAGTTCTTC
>TRBD1|TRBJ1-3|few|TRBV5-1
CASSLDLTGTGNTIYF
TGCGCCAGCAGCTTGGATCTGACAGGGACTGGAAACACCATATATTTT
>TRBD1|TRBJ2-5|.|TRBV7-2
CASSLVGTGGQETQYF
TGTGCCAGCAGCTTAGTAGGGACAGGGGGGCAAGAGACCCAGTACTTC
>.|TRBJ2-5|.|TRBV12-3/TRBV12-4
CASSFQGVGAQYF
TGTGCCAGCAGTTTCCAGGGAGTTGGGGCCCAGTACTTC